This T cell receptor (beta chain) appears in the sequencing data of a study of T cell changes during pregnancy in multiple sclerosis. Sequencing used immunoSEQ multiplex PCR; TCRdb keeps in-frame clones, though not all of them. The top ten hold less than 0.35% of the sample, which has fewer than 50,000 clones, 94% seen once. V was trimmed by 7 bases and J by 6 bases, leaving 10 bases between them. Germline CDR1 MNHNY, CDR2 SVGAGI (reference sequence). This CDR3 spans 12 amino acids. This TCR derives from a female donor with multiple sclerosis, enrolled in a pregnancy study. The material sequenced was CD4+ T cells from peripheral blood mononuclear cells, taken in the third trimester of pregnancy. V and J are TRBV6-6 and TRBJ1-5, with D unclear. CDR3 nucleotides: TGTGCCAGCAACCACAAGTCTCAGCCCCAGCATTTT. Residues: CASNHKSQPQHF.